This record looks at one T cell receptor (beta chain) sequence and its context. The data belong to a study of shared clonotypes between healthy human individuals. Overall study: Three plates each covered CD4 naive and memory; CD8 naive two, CD8 memory one.

Only in-frame clones appear in the TCRdb table, and some are missing; sequencing was by immunoSEQ multiplex PCR. The sample comprises roughly 2.4 million clones, 95% of which are singletons, and 0.13% rests with the top ten. From germline, CDR1 is GTSNPN and CDR2 SVGIG (reference sequence). Trimming removed 0 bases from V and 4 bases from J, with 15 bases in between. The CDR3 has 15 residues. The sequence derives from a man aged 18-30 years in good health. The V call is TRBV30, the J call TRBJ2-5, with D possibly being TRBD2 (6 bases). The sequenced sample was naive CD4+ T cells sorted from blood. This sample's subset: CD45RA+ positively selected. For the CDR3, the DNA is TGTGCCTGGAGTGTATGGGGCGTCGGGGGAGAGACCCAGTACTTC. It translates to CAWSVWGVGGETQYF.